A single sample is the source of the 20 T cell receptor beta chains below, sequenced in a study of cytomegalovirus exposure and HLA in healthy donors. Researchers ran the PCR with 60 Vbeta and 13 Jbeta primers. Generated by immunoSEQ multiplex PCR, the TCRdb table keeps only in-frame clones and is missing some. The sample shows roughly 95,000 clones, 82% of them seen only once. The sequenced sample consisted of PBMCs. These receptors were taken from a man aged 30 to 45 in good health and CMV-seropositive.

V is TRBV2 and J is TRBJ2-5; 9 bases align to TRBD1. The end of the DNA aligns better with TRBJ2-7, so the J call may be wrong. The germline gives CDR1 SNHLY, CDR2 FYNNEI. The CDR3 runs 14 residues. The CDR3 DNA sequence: TGTGCCAGCAGCCGGGACAGGGAGTCCTACGAGCAGTACTTC. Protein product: CASSRDRESYEQYF.

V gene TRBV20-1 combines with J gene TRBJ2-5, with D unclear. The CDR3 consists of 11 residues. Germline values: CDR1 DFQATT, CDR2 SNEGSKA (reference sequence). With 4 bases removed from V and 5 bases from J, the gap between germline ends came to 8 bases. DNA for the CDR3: TGCAGTGCTATCCCTAGGGAGACCCAGTACTTC. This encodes CSAIPRETQYF.

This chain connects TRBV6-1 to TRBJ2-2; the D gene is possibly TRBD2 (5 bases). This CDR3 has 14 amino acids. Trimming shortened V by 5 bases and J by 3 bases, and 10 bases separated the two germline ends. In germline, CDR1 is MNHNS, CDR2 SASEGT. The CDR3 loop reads CASSSGSDTGELFF. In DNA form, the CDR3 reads TGTGCCAGCAGTTCGGGGTCCGACACCGGGGAGCTGTTTTTT.

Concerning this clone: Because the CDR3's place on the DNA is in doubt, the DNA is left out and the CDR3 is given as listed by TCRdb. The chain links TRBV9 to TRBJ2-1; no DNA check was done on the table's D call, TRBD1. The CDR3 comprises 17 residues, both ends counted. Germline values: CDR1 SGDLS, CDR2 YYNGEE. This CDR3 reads CASSVGSGTTTGNEPFF.

CDR3 amino acids: CASSEWGQGSLYGYTF. The CDR3 region has the DNA TGTGCCAGCAGTGAATGGGGGCAGGGAAGTCTCTATGGCTACACCTTC. J is TRBJ1-2 and V is TRBV25-1; D might be TRBD1 (6 bases). The length of the CDR3 is 16 residues. V lost 1 base to trimming and J lost 4 bases, with 16 bases between them. Germline V gene sequence: CDR1 MGHDK, CDR2 SYGVNS.

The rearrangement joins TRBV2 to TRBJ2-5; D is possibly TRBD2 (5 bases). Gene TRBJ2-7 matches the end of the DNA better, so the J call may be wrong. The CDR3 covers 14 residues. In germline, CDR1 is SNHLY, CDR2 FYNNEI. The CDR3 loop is CASGPGEISYEQYF. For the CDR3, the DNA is TGTGCCAGCGGTCCTGGGGAGATCTCCTACGAGCAGTACTTC.

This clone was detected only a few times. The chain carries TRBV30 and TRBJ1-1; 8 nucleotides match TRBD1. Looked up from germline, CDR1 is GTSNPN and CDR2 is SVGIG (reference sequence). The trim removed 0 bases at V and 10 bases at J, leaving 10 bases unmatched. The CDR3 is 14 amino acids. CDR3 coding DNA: TGTGCCTGGAGTGTACTCCCAGGGGGCAGAGGAGCTTTCTTT. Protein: CAWSVLPGGRGAFF. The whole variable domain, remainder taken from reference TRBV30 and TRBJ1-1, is SQTIHQWPATLVQPVGSPLSLECTVEGTSNPNLYWYRQAAGRGLQLLFYSVGIGQISSEVPQNLSASRPQDRQFILSSKKLLLSDSGFYLCAWSVLPGGRGAFFGQGTRLTVV.

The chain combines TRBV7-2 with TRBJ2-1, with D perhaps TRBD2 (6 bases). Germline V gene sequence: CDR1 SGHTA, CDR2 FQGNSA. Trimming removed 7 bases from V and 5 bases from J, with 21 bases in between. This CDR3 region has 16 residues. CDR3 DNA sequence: TGTGCCAGCACGGAGGGAGAGGGGCTTTGGAACAATGAGCAGTTCTTC. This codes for CASTEGEGLWNNEQFF.

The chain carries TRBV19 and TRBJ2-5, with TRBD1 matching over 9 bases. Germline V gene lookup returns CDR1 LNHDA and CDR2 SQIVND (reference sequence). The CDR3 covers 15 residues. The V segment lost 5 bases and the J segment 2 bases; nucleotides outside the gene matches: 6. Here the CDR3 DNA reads TGTGCCAGTAGTCTCGGACAGGGGAGGCAAGAGACCCAGTACTTC. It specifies CASSLGQGRQETQYF.

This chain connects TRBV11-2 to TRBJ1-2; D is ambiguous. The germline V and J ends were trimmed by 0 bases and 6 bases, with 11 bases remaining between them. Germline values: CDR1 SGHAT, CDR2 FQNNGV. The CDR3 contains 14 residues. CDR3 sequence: CASSLDALSNGYTF. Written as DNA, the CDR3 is TGTGCCAGCAGCTTAGATGCGCTATCCAATGGCTACACCTTC.

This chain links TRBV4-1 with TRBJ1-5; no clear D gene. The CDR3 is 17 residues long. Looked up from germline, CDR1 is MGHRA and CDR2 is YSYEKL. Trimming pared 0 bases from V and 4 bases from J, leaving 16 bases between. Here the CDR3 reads CASSQDIVALKNQPQHF. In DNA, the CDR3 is TGCGCCAGCAGCCAAGATATTGTAGCGTTGAAAAATCAGCCCCAGCATTTT.

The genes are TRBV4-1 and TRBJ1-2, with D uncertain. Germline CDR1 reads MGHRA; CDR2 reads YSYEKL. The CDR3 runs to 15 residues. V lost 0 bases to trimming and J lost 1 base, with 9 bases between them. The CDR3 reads CASSQEGRNNYGYTF. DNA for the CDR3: TGCGCCAGCAGCCAAGAGGGCAGGAATAACTATGGCTACACCTTC.

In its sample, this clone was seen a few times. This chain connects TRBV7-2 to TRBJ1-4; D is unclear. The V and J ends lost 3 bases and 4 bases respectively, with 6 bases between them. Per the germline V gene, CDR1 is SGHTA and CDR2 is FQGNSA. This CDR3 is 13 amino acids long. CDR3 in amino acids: CASSFRDNEKLFF. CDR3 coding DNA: TGTGCCAGCAGCTTTCGGGATAATGAAAAACTGTTTTTT.

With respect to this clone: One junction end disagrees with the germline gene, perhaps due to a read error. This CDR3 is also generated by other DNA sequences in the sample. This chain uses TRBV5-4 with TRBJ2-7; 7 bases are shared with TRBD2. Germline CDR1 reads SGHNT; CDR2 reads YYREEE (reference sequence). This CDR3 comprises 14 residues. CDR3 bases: TGTGCTAGCAGCTTACGCCAGCGGGACTACGAGCAGTACTTC. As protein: CASSLRQRDYEQYF.

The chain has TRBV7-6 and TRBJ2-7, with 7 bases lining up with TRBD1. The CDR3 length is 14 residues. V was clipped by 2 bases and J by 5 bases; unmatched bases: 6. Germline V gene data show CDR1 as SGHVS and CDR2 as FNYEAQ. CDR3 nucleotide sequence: TGTGCCAGCAGCTTATCGGACAGGACCCACGAGCAGTACTTC. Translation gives CASSLSDRTHEQYF.

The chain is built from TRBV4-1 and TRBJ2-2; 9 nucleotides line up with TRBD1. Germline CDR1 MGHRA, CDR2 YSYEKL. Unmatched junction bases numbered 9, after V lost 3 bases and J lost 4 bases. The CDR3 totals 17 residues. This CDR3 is CASSQATGTGFTGELFF. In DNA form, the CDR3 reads TGCGCCAGCAGCCAGGCCACCGGGACAGGGTTCACCGGGGAGCTGTTTTTT.

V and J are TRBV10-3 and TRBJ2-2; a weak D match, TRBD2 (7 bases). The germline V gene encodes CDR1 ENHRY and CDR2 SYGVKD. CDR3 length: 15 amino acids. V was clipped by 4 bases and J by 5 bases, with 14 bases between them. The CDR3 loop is CAISGGGTGTGELFF. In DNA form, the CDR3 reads TGTGCCATCAGTGGGGGGGGCACTGGTACCGGGGAGCTGTTTTTT.

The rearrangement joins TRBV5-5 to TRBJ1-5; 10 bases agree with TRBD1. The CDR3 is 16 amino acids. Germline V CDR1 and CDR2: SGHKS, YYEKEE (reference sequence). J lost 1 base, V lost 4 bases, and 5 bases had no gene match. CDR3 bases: TGTGCCAGCAGCCTTAGGGACAGGGGAAGCAATCAGCCCCAGCATTTT. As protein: CASSLRDRGSNQPQHF.

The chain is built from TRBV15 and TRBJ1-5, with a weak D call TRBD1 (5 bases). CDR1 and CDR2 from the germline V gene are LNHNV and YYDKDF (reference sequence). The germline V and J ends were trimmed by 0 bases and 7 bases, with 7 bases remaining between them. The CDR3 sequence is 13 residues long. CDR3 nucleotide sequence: TGTGCCACCAGCAGAGATGGGGGGCAGCCCCAGCATTTT. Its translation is CATSRDGGQPQHF.

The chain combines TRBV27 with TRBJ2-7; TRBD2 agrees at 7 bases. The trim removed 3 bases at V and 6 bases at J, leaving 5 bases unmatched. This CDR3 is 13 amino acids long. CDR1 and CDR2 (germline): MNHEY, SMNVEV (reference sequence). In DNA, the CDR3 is TGTGCCAGCAGTTTTTCGGGGAGGGGCGAGCAGTACTTC. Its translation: CASSFSGRGEQYF.